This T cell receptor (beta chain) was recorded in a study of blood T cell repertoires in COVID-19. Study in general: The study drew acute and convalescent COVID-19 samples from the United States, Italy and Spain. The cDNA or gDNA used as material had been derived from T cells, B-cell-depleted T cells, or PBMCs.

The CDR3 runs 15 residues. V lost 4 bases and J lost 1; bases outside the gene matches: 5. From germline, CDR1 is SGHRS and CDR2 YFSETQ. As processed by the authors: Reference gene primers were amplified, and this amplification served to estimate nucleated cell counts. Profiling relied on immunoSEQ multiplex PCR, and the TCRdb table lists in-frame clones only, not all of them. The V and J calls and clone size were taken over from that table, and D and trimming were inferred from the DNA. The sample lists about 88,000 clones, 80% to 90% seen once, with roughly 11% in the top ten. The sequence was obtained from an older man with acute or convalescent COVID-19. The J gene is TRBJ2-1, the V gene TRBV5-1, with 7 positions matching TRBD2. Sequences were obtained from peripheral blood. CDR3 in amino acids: CASSTAGVSYNEQFF. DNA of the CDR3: TGCGCCAGCAGCACGGCGGGGGTATCCTACAATGAGCAGTTCTTC.